This T cell receptor beta chain was profiled in a study of glioma-infiltrating T cells (TCRdb year 2016). For the study in its entirety: Sequencing of TCR alpha- and beta-chain repertoires was performed on glioma tissue, on non-neoplastic brain tissue, and on matched peripheral blood mononuclear cells. Each tissue-infiltrating repertoire was compared with the same patient's peripheral blood repertoire to measure divergence between tissue and blood T-cell populations. The paired cohort was made up of three low-grade glioma patients, about 8 primary glioblastoma patients and three non-glioma patients who contributed non-neoplastic brain tissue. General conclusions and limits of the study: Very few CDR3 sequences were shared between tissue and blood, attributed to high CDR3 diversity and limited sampling. In non-neoplastic patients, VJ-independent divergence between tissue and blood fell below expectation, whereas in all gliomas, and especially in low-grade gliomas, the divergence rose above expectation. The group comparisons were based on small numbers of patients: three non-neoplastic, three low-grade glioma and several glioblastoma patients.

This clonotype was seen at least ten times. What antigen it recognizes has not been identified. Qualities for individual bases were not recorded, and no much larger clone is one base off. The iRepertoire nested amplicon-rescue multiplex PCR (arm-PCR) platform was used to amplify TCR alpha and beta CDR3 regions from RNA. The input for one-step reverse transcription and amplification was roughly 100-450 ng of either tissue mRNA or PBMC total RNA. Following bead purification, Illumina adapters were added by a secondary multiplex PCR, and the libraries were gel-purified between 200 and 400 bp. Internal 6-nucleotide barcodes were carried by the libraries and were used for demultiplexing. Libraries were sequenced on an Illumina MiSeq with 2x220 or 2x250 nucleotide paired-end reads. The paper's processing steps were these. Paired reads were merged using FLASH 1.2.11 and aligned with BWA-MEM to the GRCh37 human genome, and TRA and TRB reads were then extracted. An IMGT-derived reference of cassette sequences and CDR3 motifs, with pseudogenes included, was used for V and J assignment. Reads were translated in three frames, and productive CDR3s were defined as those with a C...FGXG motif and no stop codons. Unique combinations of V-J cassette pair and CDR3 amino acid sequence were defined as clonotypes. Reads were filtered by Hamming distance, thresholded by each sample's sequence error rate in mapped regions. Using fastp trimming at Q25 and MiXCR clonotype assembly, TCRdb reanalyzed the public sequencing data and kept in-frame beta chains. Every distinct CDR3 protein forms one entry, paired with its most common genes and DNA. The V and J calls were determined by TCRdb, not by the authors. The sample yields roughly 120,000 distinct CDR3 sequences; 20% to 25% were counted once. The ten largest clonotypes hold 13% to 15% of the sample.

From the cysteine through the phenylalanine, the CDR3 covers 15 amino acids. Just CDR3 DNA is preserved here, 45 bases in frame from base 1. V trim: 5 bases; J trim: 2 bases; unmatched bases: 5. CDR1 and CDR2, looked up from the germline V gene (reference sequence), are LNHDA and SQIVND. The rearranged segments are TRBV19 and TRBJ1-3, with 8 bases in between that match TRBD1. The material sequenced was glioma tissue, nonneoplastic brain tissue, or PBMCs (not recorded which). This clonotype was sampled from a human donor with low-grade glioma or glioblastoma, undergoing nonglioma brain surgery, or in good health (not recorded which). The CDR3 region reads CASSPRTGTGNTIYF. The DNA sequence is given as TGTGCCAGTAGTCCGAGGACAGGGACTGGAAACACCATATATTTT.